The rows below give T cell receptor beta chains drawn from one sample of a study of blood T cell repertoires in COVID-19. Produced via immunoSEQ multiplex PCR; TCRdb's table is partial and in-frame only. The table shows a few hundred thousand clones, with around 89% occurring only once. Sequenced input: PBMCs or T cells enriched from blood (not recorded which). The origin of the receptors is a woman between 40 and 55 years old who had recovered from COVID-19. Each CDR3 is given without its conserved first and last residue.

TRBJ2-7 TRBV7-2 ASSLARGLAYEQY
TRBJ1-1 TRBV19 ASKVRDRGYTEAF
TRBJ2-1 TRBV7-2 ASSLLRSPSGNNEQF
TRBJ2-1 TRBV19 ASSIVPSVLSYNEQF
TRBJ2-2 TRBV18 ASSPRTGTGELF
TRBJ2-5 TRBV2 ASRASGGSETQY
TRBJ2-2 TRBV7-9 ASRGLVFTGELF
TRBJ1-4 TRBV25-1 ASSEYGGGNEKLF
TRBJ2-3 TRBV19 ASSGTGLKTDTQY
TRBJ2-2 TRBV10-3 AIGEGQGNTGELF
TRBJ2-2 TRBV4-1 ASSQMTGANTGELF
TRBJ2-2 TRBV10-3 AISSSVAAGELF
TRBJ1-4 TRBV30 AQDTGGEKLF
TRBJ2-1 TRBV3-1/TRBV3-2 ASSPGLAVQTYNEQF
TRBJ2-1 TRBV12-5 ASGLEPGSYNEQF
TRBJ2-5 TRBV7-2 ASSPLGGGHETQY
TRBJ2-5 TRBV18 ASSPRSGVQETQY
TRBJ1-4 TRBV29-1 SVDTGAQGEKLF
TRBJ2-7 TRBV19 ASTGGQGFYEQY
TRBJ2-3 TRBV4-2 ASSQSPQREGSTDTQY
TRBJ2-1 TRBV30 AWSPAVGLAGGDEF
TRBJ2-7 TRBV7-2 ASSLISSYEQY
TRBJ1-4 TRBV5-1 ASSLEAGKEKLF
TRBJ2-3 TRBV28 ASSLQGQTDTQY
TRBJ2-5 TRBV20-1 SASTSGRIQETQY
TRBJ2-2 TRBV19 AYSRPEAGELF
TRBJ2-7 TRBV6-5 ASSPTSRGAAQY
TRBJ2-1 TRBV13 ASSLGFSEHSYNEQF
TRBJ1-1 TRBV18 ASSPRGQGMNTEAF
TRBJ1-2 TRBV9 ASSVGAGDGYT
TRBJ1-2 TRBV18 ASSPRTGGGGYT
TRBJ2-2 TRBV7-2 ASSLRDSKATGELF
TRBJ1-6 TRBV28 ASSPQRTGSSYNSPLH
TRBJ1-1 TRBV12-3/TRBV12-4 ASSYLGGAF
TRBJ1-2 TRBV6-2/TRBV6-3 ASTPSRNDYGYT
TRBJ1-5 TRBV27 ASSLWGGDGISNQPQH
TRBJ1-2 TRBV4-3 ASSQNRRDQNYGYT